A selection of T cell receptor beta chains follows, all from one sample in a study of graft-versus-host responses after intestinal transplantation. Here immunoSEQ multiplex PCR was the method, and the copy in TCRdb shows in-frame clones only, minus some. Of 15,000 or so clones listed, around a third are singletons. The sample was alloreactive CD8+ T cells from a mixed lymphocyte reaction culture, taken before intestinal transplant. These receptors were taken from a human patient who received an intestinal transplant. The CDR3 runs from the conserved cysteine through the conserved F or W. Size values are once, few and many counts, or a class for expanded clones, and some rows have none.

j_call | v_call | clone_size | cdr3_aa
TRBJ1-2 | TRBV15 | NA | CATSRDRGTTLNYGYTF
TRBJ1-1 | TRBV19 | NA | CASSIAGYTEAFF
TRBJ1-1 | TRBV30 | NA | CAWSDVSEAFF
TRBJ1-2 | TRBV7-2 | NA | CASSSSQNNYGYTF
TRBJ1-2 | TRBV10-2 | NA | CASIGTSYGYTF
TRBJ1-2 | TRBV5-5 | medium-sized | CASSPLGQEYGYTF
TRBJ2-2 | TRBV7-9 | NA | CASSLAGDRAGELFF
TRBJ2-1 | TRBV4-3 | NA | CASSQDSTGLADIEQFF
TRBJ2-1 | TRBV11-3 | few | CASSSRSDHEQFF
TRBJ2-7 | TRBV19 | NA | CASSPGLRVYEQYF
TRBJ2-1 | TRBV7-8 | few | CASSFRLAGDDNEQFF
TRBJ2-1 | TRBV4-1 | NA | CASSPRDRGNEQFF
TRBJ2-3 | TRBV4-3 | NA | CASSQAGTGDPTDTQYF
TRBJ1-1 | TRBV7-7 | few | CASSLSMAGGGKYSEAFF
TRBJ2-3 | TRBV9 | NA | CASSLGASGSTDTQYF
TRBJ1-1 | TRBV10-3 | NA | CAIRDPSDRLNTEAFF
TRBJ1-2 | TRBV7-9 | NA | CASSSEGGYGYTF
TRBJ2-7 | TRBV30 | NA | CACSRTGSSEQYF
TRBJ2-7 | TRBV9 | few | CASSVGKGQGYEQYF
TRBJ2-7 | TRBV7-9 | NA | CASGGSLRSYEQYF
TRBJ2-3 | TRBV11-2 | NA | CASSQTPGLEVWEDTQYF
TRBJ2-1 | TRBV5-1 | NA | CASSLDRVQDEQFF
TRBJ2-1 | TRBV7-9 | NA | CASSLARSGNTYNEQFF
TRBJ1-3 | TRBV5-1 | NA | CASSLDGGLSSGNTIYF
TRBJ2-1 | TRBV4-3 | NA | CASSQDVSGGAYEQFF
TRBJ2-5 | TRBV16 | few | CASSQWGGGETQYF
TRBJ2-1 | TRBV10-3 | few | CAISESTSGENEQFF
TRBJ1-1 | TRBV27 | few | CASSSLTGLNTEAFF
TRBJ1-2 | TRBV30 | NA | CAWSVYVTGGHYGYTF